This note documents a single T cell receptor beta chain sequence. The target antigen is unknown. These data belong to a study of cytomegalovirus exposure and HLA in healthy donors. Researchers ran the PCR with 60 Vbeta and 13 Jbeta primers. Measured with immunoSEQ multiplex PCR; TCRdb has only the in-frame clones, and not every one. This sample has under 200,000 clones, with more than 65% found just once. Notes on the study in general: Within an earlier analysis, most TCR beta V segments proved productive either about 87% or about 30% of the time.

The germline V and J ends were trimmed by 3 bases and 8 bases, with 5 bases remaining between them. This CDR3 region has 12 residues. Per germline, CDR1 SEHNR and CDR2 FQNEAQ (reference sequence). The J gene is TRBJ1-6, the V gene TRBV7-9; D unclear. This receptor was taken from a male donor in good health and CMV-seronegative. The sample comprised PBMCs. CDR3 region: CASSFPDSPLHF. In nucleotides, the CDR3 is TGTGCCAGCAGCTTCCCGGATTCACCCCTCCACTTT. Full variable domain (rest looked up from reference TRBV7-9 and TRBJ1-6): DTGVSQNPRHKITKRGQNVTFRCDPISEHNRLYWYRQTLGQGPEFLTYFQNEAQLEKSRLLSDRFSAERPKGSFSTLEIQRTEQGDSAMYLCASSFPDSPLHFGNGTRLTVT.